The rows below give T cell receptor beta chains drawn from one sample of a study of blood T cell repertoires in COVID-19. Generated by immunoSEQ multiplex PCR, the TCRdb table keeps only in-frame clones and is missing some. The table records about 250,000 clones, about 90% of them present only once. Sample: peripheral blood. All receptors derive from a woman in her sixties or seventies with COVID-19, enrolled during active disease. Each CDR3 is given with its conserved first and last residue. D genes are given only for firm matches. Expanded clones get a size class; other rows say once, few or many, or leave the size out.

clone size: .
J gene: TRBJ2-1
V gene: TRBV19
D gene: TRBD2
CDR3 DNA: TGTGCCAGTAGCACATCCTGGGGGGGGTTGCCTGAGCAGTTCTTC
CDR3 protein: CASSTSWGGLPEQFF

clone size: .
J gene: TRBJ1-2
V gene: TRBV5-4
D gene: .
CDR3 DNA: TGTGCCAGCAGCTTAGGGACAAATAACTATGGCTACACCTTC
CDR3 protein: CASSLGTNNYGYTF

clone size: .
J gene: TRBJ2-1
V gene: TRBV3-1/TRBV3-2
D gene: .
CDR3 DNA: TGTGCCAGCAGCCATACTAGCTCCTACAATGAGCAGTTCTTC
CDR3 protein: CASSHTSSYNEQFF

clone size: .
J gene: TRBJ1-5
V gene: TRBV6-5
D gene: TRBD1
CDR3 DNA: TGTGCCAGCAATACAGGGGTCCTAAATCAGCCCCAGCATTTT
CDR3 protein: CASNTGVLNQPQHF

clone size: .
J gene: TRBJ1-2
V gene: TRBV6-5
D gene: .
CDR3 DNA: TGTGCCAGCAGTAAAAAGCAGGGGATCTATGGCTACACCTTC
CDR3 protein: CASSKKQGIYGYTF

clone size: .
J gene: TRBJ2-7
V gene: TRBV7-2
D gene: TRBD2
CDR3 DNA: TGTGCCAGCAGCTTAACTAGCGGGGTAAACGACGAGCAGTACTTC
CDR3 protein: CASSLTSGVNDEQYF

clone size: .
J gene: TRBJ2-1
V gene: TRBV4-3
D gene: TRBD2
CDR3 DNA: TGCGCCAGCGCTCAACTGGGGGGAGGGATCAATGAGCAGTTCTTC
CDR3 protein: CASAQLGGGINEQFF

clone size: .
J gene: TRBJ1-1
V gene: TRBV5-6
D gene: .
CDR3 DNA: TGTGCCAGCAGCTTTGACAGGAACACTGAAGCTTTCTTT
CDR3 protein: CASSFDRNTEAFF

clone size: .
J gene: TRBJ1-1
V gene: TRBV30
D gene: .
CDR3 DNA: TGTGCCTGGTGGACACAGGGGAACACTGAAGCTTTCTTT
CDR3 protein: CAWWTQGNTEAFF

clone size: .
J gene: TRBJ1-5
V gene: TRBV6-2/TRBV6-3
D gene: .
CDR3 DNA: TGTGCCAGCAGTTACCCTGGGGCAGGGAATCAGCCCCAGCATTTT
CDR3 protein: CASSYPGAGNQPQHF

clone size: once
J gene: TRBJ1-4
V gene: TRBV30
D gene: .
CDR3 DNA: TGTGCCTGGAGGGGAGGACCCAATGAAAAACTGTTTTTT
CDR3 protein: CAWRGGPNEKLFF

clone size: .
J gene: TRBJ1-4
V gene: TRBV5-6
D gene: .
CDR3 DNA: TGTGCCAGCAGCTCCTGGCCCGGAACCGGGAATAATGAAAAACTGTTTTTT
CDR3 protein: CASSSWPGTGNNEKLFF

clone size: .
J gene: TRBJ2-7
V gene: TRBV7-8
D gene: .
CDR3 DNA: TGTGCCAGCAGCTTTAGAGCCGGAGGCCCCCGGGAGCAGTACTTC
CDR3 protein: CASSFRAGGPREQYF

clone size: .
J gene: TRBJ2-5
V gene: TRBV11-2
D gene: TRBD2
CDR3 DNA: TGTGCCAGCAGCTTAGCAGCTAGCGGGGTCGGGGAGACCCAGTACTTC
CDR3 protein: CASSLAASGVGETQYF

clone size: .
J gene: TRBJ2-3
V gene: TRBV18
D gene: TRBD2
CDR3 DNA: TGTGCCAGCTCACCAAGTCTAGCGGGGGGGCACTACGGCACAGATACGCAGTATTTT
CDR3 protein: CASSPSLAGGHYGTDTQYF

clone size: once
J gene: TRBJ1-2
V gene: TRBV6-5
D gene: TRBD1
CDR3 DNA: TGTGCCAGCAGTAGGACAGGGTATGGCTACACCTTC
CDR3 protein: CASSRTGYGYTF

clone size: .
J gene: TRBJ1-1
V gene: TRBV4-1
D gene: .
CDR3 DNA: TGCGCCAGCAGCCCGATCCCTCCCCGGGAGACACCGAACACTGAAGCTTTCTTT
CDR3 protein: CASSPIPPRETPNTEAFF

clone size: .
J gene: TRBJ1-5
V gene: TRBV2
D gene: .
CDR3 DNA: TGTGCCAGCAGTGGGGCCAGGGGAAGCAATCAGCCCCAGCATTTT
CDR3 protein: CASSGARGSNQPQHF

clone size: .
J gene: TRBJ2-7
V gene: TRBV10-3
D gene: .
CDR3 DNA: TGTGCCATCAGCGAGACAGAGACCCACTACGAGCAGTACTTC
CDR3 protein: CAISETETHYEQYF

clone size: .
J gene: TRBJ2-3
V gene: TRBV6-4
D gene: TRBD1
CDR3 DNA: TGTGCCAGCAGTGTAGCCCCGGGACAGGGGACAGATACGCAGTATTTT
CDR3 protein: CASSVAPGQGTDTQYF

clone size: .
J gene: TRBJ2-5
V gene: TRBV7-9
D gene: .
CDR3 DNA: TGTGCCAGCAGCTCCCCCGGGGGAGGGGGAGAGACCCAGTACTTC
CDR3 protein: CASSSPGGGGETQYF

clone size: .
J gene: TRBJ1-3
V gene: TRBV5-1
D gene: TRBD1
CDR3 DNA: TGCGCCAGCAGCTTGCGGGGACAGGCTGGAAACACCATATATTTT
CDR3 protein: CASSLRGQAGNTIYF

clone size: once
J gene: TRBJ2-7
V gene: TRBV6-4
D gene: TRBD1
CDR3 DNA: TGTGCCAGCAGTGACTTCCAGGGGGCGCGTGAGCAGTACTTC
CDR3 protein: CASSDFQGAREQYF

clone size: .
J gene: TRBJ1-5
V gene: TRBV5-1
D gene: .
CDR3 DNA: TGCGCCAGCAGCTTGGAGGGTCCCTGGGAGAATCAGCCCCAGCATTTT
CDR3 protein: CASSLEGPWENQPQHF

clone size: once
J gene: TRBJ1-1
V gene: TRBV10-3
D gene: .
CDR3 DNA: TGTGCCATCAGTGAGTATGGAGGGGTCGGTGAAGCTTTCTTT
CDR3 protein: CAISEYGGVGEAFF

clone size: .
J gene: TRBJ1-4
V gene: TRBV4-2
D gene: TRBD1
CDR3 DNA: TGTGCCAGCAGCCAAGATGGACAGGTACCACTGTTTTTT
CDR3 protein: CASSQDGQVPLFF

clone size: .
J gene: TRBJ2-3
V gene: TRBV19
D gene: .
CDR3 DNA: TGTGCCAGTAGTAGCCCAGGGTGGGGCACAGATACGCAGTATTTT
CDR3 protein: CASSSPGWGTDTQYF

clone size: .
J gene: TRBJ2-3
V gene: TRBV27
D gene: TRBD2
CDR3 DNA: TGTGCCAGCAGTTCGAAGCGGGGGTTCACAGATACGCAGTATTTT
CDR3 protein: CASSSKRGFTDTQYF

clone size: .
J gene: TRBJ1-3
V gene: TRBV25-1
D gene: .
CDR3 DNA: TGTGCCAGCAGTGGCCCGGGAGCGGGAAACACCATATATTTT
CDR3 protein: CASSGPGAGNTIYF

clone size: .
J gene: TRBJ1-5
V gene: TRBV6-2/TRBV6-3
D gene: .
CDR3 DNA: TGTGCCAGCAGTTACTCTGCGGGGGGCAACAATCAGCCCCAGCATTTT
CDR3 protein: CASSYSAGGNNQPQHF